The T cell receptor (beta chain) described here comes from a study of technical replicates of blood from a few donors. Profiled with immunoSEQ multiplex PCR; TCRdb holds only in-frame clones, not every one. This table has about 82,000 clones, nearly 96% appearing once. The CDR3 has 12 amino acids. Trimming pared 5 bases from V and 3 bases from J, leaving 8 bases between. Per the germline V gene, CDR1 is SGHVS and CDR2 is FNYEAQ. Sequenced sample: T cells isolated from PBMCs. V and J are TRBV7-6 and TRBJ2-7; D gene ambiguous. This receptor was obtained from a human donor in good health. CDR3 bases: TGTGCCAGCAGCCAGACTTACTACGAGCAGTACTTC. It is translated as CASSQTYYEQYF.